This T cell receptor beta chain is from a study of blood T cell repertoires in COVID-19. Across the study: Spain, Italy and the United States supplied samples that represented acute and convalescent COVID-19. T cells, B-cell-depleted T cells, or PBMCs supplied cDNA or gDNA.

In the source study's methods: Amplified reference gene primers provided the basis for estimating nucleated cell counts. Here immunoSEQ multiplex PCR was the method, and the copy in TCRdb shows in-frame clones only, minus some. The DNA gave D and trimming, while V, J and clone size come from that table. The sample lists approximately 130,000 clones, around 78% occurring once. The CDR3 contains 15 residues. From germline, CDR1 is LGHDT and CDR2 YNNKEL (reference sequence). The V and J ends lost 8 bases and 7 bases, in that order; junction bases with no gene match: 10. The receptor was isolated from a human donor in a cohort sampled during active COVID-19. The chain joins TRBV3-1 (or the pseudogene TRBV3-2) to TRBJ1-4; 10 bases match TRBD1. Sequencing input: peripheral blood. DNA of the CDR3: TGTGCCAGCGGGCCCGGGACAGGGGTTTTTGAAAAACTGTTTTTT. Amino acids: CASGPGTGVFEKLFF.